The 9 T cell receptor beta chains given below trace back to one sample, sequenced in a study of regulatory T cells in long-lasting Graves disease. CDR3-region Arm-PCR and iRepertoire HTBI primers produced the TCR beta libraries. TCRdb passed the multiplex PCR reads through MiXCR, listing each CDR3 protein once. The sample lists approximately 350,000 distinct CDR3 sequences; about 16% were seen once. The time point was: newly diagnosed GD, antithyroid drugs for less than 3 months. Extracted PBMC RNA gave rise to the TCR library. The same sample was also studied in work on T cells in Graves' hyperthyroidism and ophthalmopathy.

This sample comprised peripheral blood mononuclear cells (PBMCs), obtained at new diagnosis, from a patient treated with antithyroid drugs. The origin of the receptors is a young woman with Graves disease.

This clonotype was seen many times. CDR3 in amino acids: CASSLAGQGSADTQYF. As DNA, the CDR3 is TGCGCCAGCAGCTTGGCGGGGCAGGGCAGCGCAGATACGCAGTATTTT. The chain recombines TRBV5-1 with TRBJ2-3; D could derive from TRBD1 or TRBD2 (5 bases each). The germline CDR1 and CDR2 sequences are SGHRS and YFSETQ. The ends were cut back, 0 bases at V and 4 bases at J, with 15 bases in the middle. The CDR3 has 16 amino acids.

The CDR3 DNA sequence: TGTGCCAGCAGCCCAAGGGTAGGGGGAAATGAAAAACTGTTTTTT. It yields the protein CASSPRVGGNEKLFF. The chain couples TRBV9 to TRBJ1-4, with D possibly TRBD1 on 6 matching bases. The CDR3 contains 15 residues. Per germline, CDR1 SGDLS and CDR2 YYNGEE. The ends were cut back, 4 bases at V and 5 bases at J, with 15 bases in the middle. The whole variable domain, remainder taken from reference TRBV9 and TRBJ1-4, is DSGVTQTPKHLITATGQRVTLRCSPRSGDLSVYWYQQSLDQGLQFLIQYYNGEERAKGNILERFSAQQFPDLHSELNLSSLELGDSALYFCASSPRVGGNEKLFFGSGTQLSVL.

This clonotype was detected many times. The chain joins TRBV11-1 to TRBJ2-3; D is unclear. Per germline, CDR1 SGHAT and CDR2 FQDESV (reference sequence). The CDR3 loop spans 15 amino acids. Trimming took off 2 bases at V and 2 bases at J, with 11 bases between the two ends. CDR3 DNA: TGTGCCAGCAGCTTACCGCAATATTCCACAGATACGCAGTATTTT. Amino acid sequence: CASSLPQYSTDTQYF.

This clonotype was seen at least ten times. V usage is TRBV28 and J usage is TRBJ2-7; D is perhaps TRBD1 (6 bases). The CDR3 runs 16 residues. Germline V CDR1 and CDR2: MDHEN, SYDVKM. V lost 5 bases, J lost 7 bases, and 24 bases lay in between. CDR3 in DNA: TGTGCCAGCAGTATGCGACAGGCCTACCCTTTTGGGGAGCAGTACTTC. Protein product: CASSMRQAYPFGEQYF. Filled out from reference TRBV28 and TRBJ2-7, the complete variable domain reads DVKVTQSSRYLVKRTGEKVFLECVQDMDHENMFWYRQDPGLGLRLIYFSYDVKMKEKGDIPEGYSVSREKKERFSLILESASTNQTSMYLCASSMRQAYPFGEQYFGPGTRLTVT.

Many counts were recorded for this clonotype. The chain combines TRBV6-1 with TRBJ1-2; 9 bases fit TRBD1. V trimming: 5 bases; J trimming: 5 bases; junction bases outside the gene matches: 12. The CDR3 loop spans 16 amino acids. Germline assignment: CDR1 MNHNS and CDR2 SASEGT. The CDR3 protein is CASSQKSPGQGYGYTF. The CDR3 bases are TGTGCCAGCAGTCAAAAAAGTCCGGGACAGGGTTATGGCTACACCTTC.

This clonotype was observed a few times. The junction departs from the called germline gene at one end, perhaps through a read error. The gene calls are TRBV20-1 and TRBJ1-1; D unclear. Germline-derived CDR1 and CDR2 are DFQATT and SNEGSKA (reference sequence). The CDR3 is 11 amino acids. The CDR3 DNA sequence: TGCAGTGTCCCGGGAAACACTGAAACTTTCTTT. Encoded protein: CSVPGNTETFF.

Ten or more counts support this clonotype. The rearrangement joins TRBV12-3 or TRBV12-4 to TRBJ1-5; 8 bases agree with TRBD1. The CDR3 contains 13 residues. V dropped 8 bases and J dropped 5; count of bases not matched to a gene: 5. The CDR3 here is CASQGAVYQPQHF. CDR3 DNA: TGTGCCAGCCAGGGGGCGGTCTATCAGCCCCAGCATTTT.

Many counts were recorded for this clonotype. This chain's CDR3 is CASSPTVSGNTIYF. The DNA of the CDR3 is TGTGCCAGCTCACCGACAGTCTCTGGAAACACCATATATTTT. The rearrangement uses TRBV18 and TRBJ1-3; D may be TRBD1 (5 bases). Deletions cut 3 bases from V and 0 bases from J, with 6 bases between. CDR3 length: 14 residues. Germline V gene lookup returns CDR1 KGHSH and CDR2 LQKENI.

This clonotype was counted ten times or more. V gene TRBV7-9 combines with J gene TRBJ2-7; a weak D match, TRBD1 (6 bases). The CDR3 spans 13 residues. Trimming left V 5 bases short and J 3 bases short, with 11 bases between. Germline V gene data show CDR1 as SEHNR and CDR2 as FQNEAQ (reference sequence). The CDR3 bases are TGTGCCAGCAGCCAACAGGGCCGCTACGAGCAGTACTTC. Translated: CASSQQGRYEQYF.